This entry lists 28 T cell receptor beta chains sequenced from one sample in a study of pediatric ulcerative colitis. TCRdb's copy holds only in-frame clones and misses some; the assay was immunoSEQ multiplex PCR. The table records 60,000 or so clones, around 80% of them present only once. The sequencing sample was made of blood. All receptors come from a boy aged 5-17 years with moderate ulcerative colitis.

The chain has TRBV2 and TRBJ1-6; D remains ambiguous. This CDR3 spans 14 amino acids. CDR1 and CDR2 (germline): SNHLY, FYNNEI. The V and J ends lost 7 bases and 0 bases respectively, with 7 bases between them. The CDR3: CASKEFSYNSPLHF. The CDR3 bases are TGTGCCAGCAAGGAGTTCTCCTATAATTCACCCCTCCACTTT.

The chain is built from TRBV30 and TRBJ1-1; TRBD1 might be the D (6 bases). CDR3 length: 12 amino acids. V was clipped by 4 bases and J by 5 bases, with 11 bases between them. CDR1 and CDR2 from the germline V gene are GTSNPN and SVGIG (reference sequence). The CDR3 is CAWNQGMTEAFF. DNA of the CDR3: TGTGCCTGGAATCAGGGGATGACTGAAGCTTTCTTT.

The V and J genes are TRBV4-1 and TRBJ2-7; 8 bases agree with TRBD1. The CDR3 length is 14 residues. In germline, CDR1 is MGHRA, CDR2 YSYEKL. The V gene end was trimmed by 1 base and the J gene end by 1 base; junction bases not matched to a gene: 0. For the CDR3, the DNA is TGCGCCAGCAGCCAAGGGGACAGGTCCTACGAGCAGTACTTC. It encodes CASSQGDRSYEQYF.

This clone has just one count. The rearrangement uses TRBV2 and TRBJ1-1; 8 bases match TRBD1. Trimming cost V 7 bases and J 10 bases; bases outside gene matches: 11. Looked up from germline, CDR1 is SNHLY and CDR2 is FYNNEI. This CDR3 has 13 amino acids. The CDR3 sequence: CASTLGQELGAFF. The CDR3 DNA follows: TGTGCCAGCACCCTGGGACAGGAGCTGGGAGCTTTCTTT.

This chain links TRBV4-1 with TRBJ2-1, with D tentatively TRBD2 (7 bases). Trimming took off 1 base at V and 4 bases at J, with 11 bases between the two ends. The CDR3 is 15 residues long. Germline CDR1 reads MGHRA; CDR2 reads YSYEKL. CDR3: CASSQVSGTYNEQFF. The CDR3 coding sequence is TGCGCCAGCAGCCAAGTGAGCGGGACATACAATGAGCAGTTCTTC.

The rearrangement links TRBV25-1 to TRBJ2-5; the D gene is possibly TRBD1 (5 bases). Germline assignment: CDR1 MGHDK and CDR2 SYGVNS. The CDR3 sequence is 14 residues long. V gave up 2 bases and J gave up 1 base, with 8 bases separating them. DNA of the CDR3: TGTGCCAGCAGTGAAAGGGGTCGCCAAGAGACCCAGTACTTC. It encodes CASSERGRQETQYF.

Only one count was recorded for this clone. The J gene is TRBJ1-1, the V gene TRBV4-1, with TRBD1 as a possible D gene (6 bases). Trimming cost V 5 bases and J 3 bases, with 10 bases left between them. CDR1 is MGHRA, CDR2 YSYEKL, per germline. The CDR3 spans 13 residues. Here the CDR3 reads CASSLQGHTEAFF. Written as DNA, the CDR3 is TGCGCCAGCAGCTTGCAGGGGCACACTGAAGCTTTCTTT.

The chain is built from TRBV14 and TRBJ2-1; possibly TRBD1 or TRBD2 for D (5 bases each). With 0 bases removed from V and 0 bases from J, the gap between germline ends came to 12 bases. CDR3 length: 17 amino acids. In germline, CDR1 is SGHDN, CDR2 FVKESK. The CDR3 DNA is TGTGCCAGCAGCCAAGACTGGTCAGGGAGCTCCTACAATGAGCAGTTCTTC. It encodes CASSQDWSGSSYNEQFF.

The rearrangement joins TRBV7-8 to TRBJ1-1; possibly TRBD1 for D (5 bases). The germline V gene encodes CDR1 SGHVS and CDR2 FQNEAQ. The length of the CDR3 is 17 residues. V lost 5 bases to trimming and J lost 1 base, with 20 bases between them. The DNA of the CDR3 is TGTGCCAGCAGCCCTACCGGAGGCGAAAGGGGGAACACTGAAGCTTTCTTT. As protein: CASSPTGGERGNTEAFF.

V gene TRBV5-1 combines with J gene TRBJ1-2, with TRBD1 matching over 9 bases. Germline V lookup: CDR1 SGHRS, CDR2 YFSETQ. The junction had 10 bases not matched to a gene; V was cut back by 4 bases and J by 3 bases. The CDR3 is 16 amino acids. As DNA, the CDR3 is TGCGCCAGCAGCCGGGACAGGGCGAGCCGGGACTATGGCTACACCTTC. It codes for CASSRDRASRDYGYTF.

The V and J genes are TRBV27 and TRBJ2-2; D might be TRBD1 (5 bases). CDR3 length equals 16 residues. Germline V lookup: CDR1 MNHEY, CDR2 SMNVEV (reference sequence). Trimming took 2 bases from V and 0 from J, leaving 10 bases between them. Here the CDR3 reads CASSLRQPSNTGELFF. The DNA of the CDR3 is TGTGCCAGCAGTTTAAGACAGCCCTCGAACACCGGGGAGCTGTTTTTT.

CDR3: CASTTERITDTQYF. CDR3 DNA: TGCGCCAGCACCACGGAAAGGATCACAGATACGCAGTATTTT. The chain links TRBV5-1 to TRBJ2-3; D gene ambiguous. There are 14 residues in the CDR3. V dropped 6 bases and J dropped 2 bases, with 13 bases sitting between them. Germline CDR1 is SGHRS and CDR2 is YFSETQ.

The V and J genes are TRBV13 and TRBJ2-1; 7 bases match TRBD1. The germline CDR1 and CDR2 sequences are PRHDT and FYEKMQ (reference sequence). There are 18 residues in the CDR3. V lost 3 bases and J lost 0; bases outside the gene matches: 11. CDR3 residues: CASSFTGVYRYSYNEQFF. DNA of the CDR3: TGTGCCAGCAGCTTCACAGGGGTCTACCGATACTCCTACAATGAGCAGTTCTTC.

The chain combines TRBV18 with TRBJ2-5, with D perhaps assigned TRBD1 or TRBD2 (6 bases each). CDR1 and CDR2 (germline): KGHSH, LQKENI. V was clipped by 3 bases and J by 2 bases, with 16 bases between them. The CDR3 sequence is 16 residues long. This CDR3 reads CASSPGQEGVQETQYF. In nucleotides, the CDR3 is TGTGCCAGCTCACCTGGGCAGGAGGGGGTACAAGAGACCCAGTACTTC.

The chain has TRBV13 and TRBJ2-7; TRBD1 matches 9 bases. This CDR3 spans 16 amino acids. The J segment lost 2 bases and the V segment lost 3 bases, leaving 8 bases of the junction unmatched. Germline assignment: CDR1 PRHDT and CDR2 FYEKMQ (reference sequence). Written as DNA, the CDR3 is TGTGCCAGCAGCTTCACCGGGACAGGGCCTACCTACGAGCAGTACTTC. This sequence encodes CASSFTGTGPTYEQYF. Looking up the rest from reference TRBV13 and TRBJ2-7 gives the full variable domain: AAGVIQSPRHLIKEKRETATLKCYPIPRHDTVYWYQQGPGQDPQFLISFYEKMQSDKGSIPDRFSAQQFSDYHSELNMSSLELGDSALYFCASSFTGTGPTYEQYFGPGTRLTVT.

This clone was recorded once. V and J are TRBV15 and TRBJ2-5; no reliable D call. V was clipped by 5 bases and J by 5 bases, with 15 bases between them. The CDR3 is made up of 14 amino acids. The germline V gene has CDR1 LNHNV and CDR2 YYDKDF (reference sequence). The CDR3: CATSGGIGRETQYF. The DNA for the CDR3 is TGTGCCACCAGCGGCGGAATTGGGCGGGAGACCCAGTACTTC. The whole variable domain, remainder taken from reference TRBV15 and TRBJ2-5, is DAMVIQNPRYQVTQFGKPVTLSCSQTLNHNVMYWYQQKSSQAPKLLFHYYDKDFNNEADTPDNFQSRRPNTSFCFLDIRSPGLGDTAMYLCATSGGIGRETQYFGPGTRLLVL.

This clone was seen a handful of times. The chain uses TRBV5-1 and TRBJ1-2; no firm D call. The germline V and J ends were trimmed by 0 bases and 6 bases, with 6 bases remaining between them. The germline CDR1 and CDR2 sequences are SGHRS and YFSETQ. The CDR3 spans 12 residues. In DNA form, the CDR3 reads TGCGCCAGCAGCTTGGTTGGAGATGGCTACACCTTC. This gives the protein CASSLVGDGYTF.

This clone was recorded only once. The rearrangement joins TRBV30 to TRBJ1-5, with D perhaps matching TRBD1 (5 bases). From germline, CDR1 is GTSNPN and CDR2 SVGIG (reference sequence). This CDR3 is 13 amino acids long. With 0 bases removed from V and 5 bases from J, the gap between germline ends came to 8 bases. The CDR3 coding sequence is TGTGCCTGGAGTGTCTTAGGGGATCAGCCCCAGCATTTT. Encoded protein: CAWSVLGDQPQHF.

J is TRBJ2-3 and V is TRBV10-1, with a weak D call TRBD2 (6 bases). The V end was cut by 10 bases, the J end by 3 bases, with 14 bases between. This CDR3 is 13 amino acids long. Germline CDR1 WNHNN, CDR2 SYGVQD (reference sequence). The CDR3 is CAIKEGPTDTQYF. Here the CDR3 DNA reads TGCGCCATCAAGGAGGGACCGACAGATACGCAGTATTTT.

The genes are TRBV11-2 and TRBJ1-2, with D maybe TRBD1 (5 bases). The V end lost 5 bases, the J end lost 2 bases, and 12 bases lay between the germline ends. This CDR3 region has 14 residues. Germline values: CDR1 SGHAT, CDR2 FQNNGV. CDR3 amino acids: CASSHRTGNYGYTF. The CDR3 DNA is TGTGCCAGCAGCCACAGGACGGGGAACTATGGCTACACCTTC.

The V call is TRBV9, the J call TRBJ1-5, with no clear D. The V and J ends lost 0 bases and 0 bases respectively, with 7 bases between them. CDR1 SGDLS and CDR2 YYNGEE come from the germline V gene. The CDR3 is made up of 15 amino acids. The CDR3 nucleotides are TGTGCCAGCAGCGTAGACAACTATAGCAATCAGCCCCAGCATTTT. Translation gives CASSVDNYSNQPQHF.

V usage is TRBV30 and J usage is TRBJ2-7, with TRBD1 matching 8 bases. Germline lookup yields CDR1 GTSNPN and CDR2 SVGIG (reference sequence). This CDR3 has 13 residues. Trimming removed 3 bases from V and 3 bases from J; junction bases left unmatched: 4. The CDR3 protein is CAWSADRGYEQYF. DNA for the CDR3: TGTGCCTGGAGCGCCGACAGGGGCTACGAGCAGTACTTC.

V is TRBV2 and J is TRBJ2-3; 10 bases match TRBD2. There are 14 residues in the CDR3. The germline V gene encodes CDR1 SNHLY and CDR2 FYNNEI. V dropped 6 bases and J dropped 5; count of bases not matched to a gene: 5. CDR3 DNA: TGTGCCAGCAGGGGAGCGGGGGGGAGAGATACGCAGTATTTT. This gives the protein CASRGAGGRDTQYF.

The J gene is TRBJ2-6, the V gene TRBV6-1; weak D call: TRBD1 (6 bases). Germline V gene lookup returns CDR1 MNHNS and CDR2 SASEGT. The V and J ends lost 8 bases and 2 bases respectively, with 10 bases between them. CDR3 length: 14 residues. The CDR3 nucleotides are TGTGCCAGCCTCACAGGGACTGGGGCCAACGTCCTGACTTTC. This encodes CASLTGTGANVLTF.

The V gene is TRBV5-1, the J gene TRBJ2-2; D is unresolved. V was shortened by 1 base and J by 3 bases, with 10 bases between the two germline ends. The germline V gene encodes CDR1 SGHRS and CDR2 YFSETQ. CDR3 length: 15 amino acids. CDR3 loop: CASSLKGGDTGELFF. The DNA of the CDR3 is TGCGCCAGCAGCTTGAAGGGTGGAGACACCGGGGAGCTGTTTTTT.

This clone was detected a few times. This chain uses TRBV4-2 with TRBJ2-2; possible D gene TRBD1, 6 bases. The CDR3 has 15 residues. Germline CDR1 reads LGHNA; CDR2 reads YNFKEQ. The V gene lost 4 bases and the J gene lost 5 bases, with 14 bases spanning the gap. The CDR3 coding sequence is TGTGCCAGCAGCCGGCCAGGGGACGGGACCGGGGAGCTGTTTTTT. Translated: CASSRPGDGTGELFF.

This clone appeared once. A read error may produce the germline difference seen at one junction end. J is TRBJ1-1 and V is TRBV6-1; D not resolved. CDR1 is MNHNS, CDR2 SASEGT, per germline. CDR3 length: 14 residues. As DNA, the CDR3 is TGTGCCAGCAGTGAAGTGGGTAGGAACGCTGAAGCTTTCTTT. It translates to CASSEVGRNAEAFF.

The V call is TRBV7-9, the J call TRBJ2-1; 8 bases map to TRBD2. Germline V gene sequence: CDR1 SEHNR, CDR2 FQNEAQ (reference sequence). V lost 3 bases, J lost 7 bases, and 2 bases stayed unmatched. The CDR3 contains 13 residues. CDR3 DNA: TGTGCCAGCAGCTTTCAGCGGGAGAATGAGCAGTTCTTC. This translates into CASSFQRENEQFF.